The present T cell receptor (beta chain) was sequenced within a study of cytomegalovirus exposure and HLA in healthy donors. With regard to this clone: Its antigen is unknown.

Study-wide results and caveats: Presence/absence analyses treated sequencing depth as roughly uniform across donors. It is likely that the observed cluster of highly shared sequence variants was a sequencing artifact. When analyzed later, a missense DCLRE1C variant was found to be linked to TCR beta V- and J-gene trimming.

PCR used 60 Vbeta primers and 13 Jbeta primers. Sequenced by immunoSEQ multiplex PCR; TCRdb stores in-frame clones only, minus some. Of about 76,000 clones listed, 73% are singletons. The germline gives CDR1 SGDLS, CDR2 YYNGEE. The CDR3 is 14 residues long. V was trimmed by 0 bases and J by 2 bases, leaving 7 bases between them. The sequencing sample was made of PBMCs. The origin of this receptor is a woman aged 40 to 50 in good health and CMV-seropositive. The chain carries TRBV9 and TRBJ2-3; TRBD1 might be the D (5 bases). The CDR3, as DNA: TGTGCCAGCAGCGTAGGACAGAACACAGATACGCAGTATTTT. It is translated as CASSVGQNTDTQYF.